Listed below are T cell receptor beta chains from one sample, sequenced in a study of regulatory T cells in long-lasting Graves disease. From the multiplex PCR reads, TCRdb called clonotypes with MiXCR, one entry per CDR3 protein. The sample carries hundreds of thousands of distinct CDR3 sequences, approximately 16% recorded once. A further study also used this sample, focusing on T cells in Graves' hyperthyroidism and ophthalmopathy.

The source material was peripheral blood mononuclear cells (PBMCs), sampled at new diagnosis, from a patient treated with antithyroid drugs. The receptors come from a man between 18 and 35 years old with Graves disease. Each CDR3 is given with its conserved first and last residue. Fields, in order: CDR3 DNA, CDR3 protein, clone size, J gene, V gene, D gene. A D gene is named only where the DNA matches it firmly. Clone size, where shown, is once, few, many, or a class for clones that have expanded.

cdr3_nt: TGTGCCAGCGGGGGGACAGTGAACACTGAAGCTTTCTTT
cdr3_aa: CASGGTVNTEAFF
clone_size: few
j_call: TRBJ1-1
v_call: TRBV27
d_call: TRBD1

cdr3_nt: TGCGCCAGCAGCCCTCGTGGGGGCGGGTCGACAGATACGCAGTATTTT
cdr3_aa: CASSPRGGGSTDTQYF
clone_size: once
j_call: TRBJ2-3
v_call: TRBV5-1
d_call: .

cdr3_nt: TGTGCCAGCAGCTTCGAGGACCAGTCCAATGAGCAGTTCTTC
cdr3_aa: CASSFEDQSNEQFF
clone_size: few
j_call: TRBJ2-1
v_call: TRBV7-9
d_call: .

cdr3_nt: TGCGCCAGCAGCTTTGGAGGACTAGCGGGAGGTAGATCAGATACGCAGTATTTT
cdr3_aa: CASSFGGLAGGRSDTQYF
clone_size: .
j_call: TRBJ2-3
v_call: TRBV5-1
d_call: TRBD2

cdr3_nt: TGTGCCAGCACCCTCCTGGGGGGCCACAATGAGCAGTTCTTC
cdr3_aa: CASTLLGGHNEQFF
clone_size: many
j_call: TRBJ2-1
v_call: TRBV12-3/TRBV12-4
d_call: .

cdr3_nt: TGTGCCAGCAGTTGGCGGGAAGGTTTAGAGCAGTACTTC
cdr3_aa: CASSWREGLEQYF
clone_size: many
j_call: TRBJ2-7
v_call: TRBV27
d_call: .

cdr3_nt: TGTGCCAGCAGCGCCCCACCGGGGGCAGCGAACACCGGGGAGCTGTTTTTT
cdr3_aa: CASSAPPGAANTGELFF
clone_size: few
j_call: TRBJ2-2
v_call: TRBV7-9
d_call: .

cdr3_nt: TGTGCCAGCAGCTCCAGTAAGGGGGCGGGAGAGACCCAGTACTTC
cdr3_aa: CASSSSKGAGETQYF
clone_size: few
j_call: TRBJ2-5
v_call: TRBV7-2
d_call: TRBD1

cdr3_nt: TGCAGTGCTAATTGGGCTCCTATAGCTTTCTTT
cdr3_aa: CSANWAPIAFF
clone_size: .
j_call: TRBJ1-1
v_call: TRBV20-1
d_call: .

cdr3_nt: TGTGCCAGCAGTTCCGCGACTAGGATCTACGAGCAGTACTTC
cdr3_aa: CASSSATRIYEQYF
clone_size: many
j_call: TRBJ2-7
v_call: TRBV27
d_call: .

cdr3_nt: TGTGCCAGCAGTTTCTCCCCCCTCGGCGACACTGAAGCTTTCTTT
cdr3_aa: CASSFSPLGDTEAFF
clone_size: many
j_call: TRBJ1-1
v_call: TRBV12-3/TRBV12-4
d_call: .

cdr3_nt: TGTGCCAGCGTTACCAGGGGGAGGTATGACATTCAGTACTTC
cdr3_aa: CASVTRGRYDIQYF
clone_size: many
j_call: TRBJ2-4
v_call: TRBV12-3/TRBV12-4
d_call: .

cdr3_nt: TGTGCCAGCAGCTCTCTAGCGGGAGGGTACACAGATACGCAGTATTTT
cdr3_aa: CASSSLAGGYTDTQYF
clone_size: many
j_call: TRBJ2-3
v_call: TRBV11-1
d_call: TRBD2

cdr3_nt: TGTGCCAGCAGCCCCCAGACAGGGGAGGGCGAGCAGTACTTC
cdr3_aa: CASSPQTGEGEQYF
clone_size: few
j_call: TRBJ2-7
v_call: TRBV7-9
d_call: .

cdr3_nt: TGTGCCAGCAGCTTAGCCCCTAGCGTCTACGAGCAGTACTTC
cdr3_aa: CASSLAPSVYEQYF
clone_size: few
j_call: TRBJ2-7
v_call: TRBV7-9
d_call: .

cdr3_nt: TGTGCTAGTGGTTTGGTACAGGGGGCAGATACGCAGTATTTT
cdr3_aa: CASGLVQGADTQYF
clone_size: few
j_call: TRBJ2-3
v_call: TRBV12-5
d_call: TRBD1

cdr3_nt: TGTGCCAGCAGCTTAGGCCTAGCGGGAGTCAAAGAGACCCAGTACTTC
cdr3_aa: CASSLGLAGVKETQYF
clone_size: many
j_call: TRBJ2-5
v_call: TRBV7-9
d_call: TRBD2

cdr3_nt: TGTGCCAGCAGCTATTCCGGGACAGGGGGCTCGGGTAATGAAAAACTGTTTTTT
cdr3_aa: CASSYSGTGGSGNEKLFF
clone_size: few
j_call: TRBJ1-4
v_call: TRBV5-1
d_call: TRBD1

cdr3_nt: TGTGCCAGCGGGGGACAGAACACTGAAGCTTTCTTT
cdr3_aa: CASGGQNTEAFF
clone_size: many
j_call: TRBJ1-1
v_call: TRBV25-1
d_call: .

cdr3_nt: TGTGCCAGCACCTTGGGGACAGGGCTCAGCAATCAGCCCCAGCATTTT
cdr3_aa: CASTLGTGLSNQPQHF
clone_size: many
j_call: TRBJ1-5
v_call: TRBV12-3/TRBV12-4
d_call: TRBD1

cdr3_nt: TGTGCCAGCAGTGTAACAGGGGAGAACCGACAGACCCAGTACTTC
cdr3_aa: CASSVTGENRQTQYF
clone_size: many
j_call: TRBJ2-5
v_call: TRBV25-1
d_call: TRBD1

cdr3_nt: TGTGCCAGCAGCCGGGACAGTTCGAGCTCTAACTATGGCTACACCTTC
cdr3_aa: CASSRDSSSSNYGYTF
clone_size: few
j_call: TRBJ1-2
v_call: TRBV6-1
d_call: TRBD1

cdr3_nt: TGCAGTGCCCCAAAGGGGGGATCAGGGGCCAACGTCCTGACTTTC
cdr3_aa: CSAPKGGSGANVLTF
clone_size: .
j_call: TRBJ2-6
v_call: TRBV20-1
d_call: .

cdr3_nt: TGTGCCAGCAGCCCAGCCGGGGCTAGCGATGGGGAGCAGTACTTC
cdr3_aa: CASSPAGASDGEQYF
clone_size: .
j_call: TRBJ2-7
v_call: TRBV7-9
d_call: .

cdr3_nt: TGTGCCAGCAGCCAAGTAGACAGCTATAATTCACCCCTCCACTTT
cdr3_aa: CASSQVDSYNSPLHF
clone_size: few
j_call: TRBJ1-6
v_call: TRBV3-1
d_call: .

cdr3_nt: TGTGCCAGTCGACGGGGCTCGGCCTATGGCTACACCTTC
cdr3_aa: CASRRGSAYGYTF
clone_size: few
j_call: TRBJ1-2
v_call: TRBV19
d_call: .

cdr3_nt: TGTGCCAGCAGCCAAGATCCTGCTAGCGGGGAAGAGACCCAGTACTTC
cdr3_aa: CASSQDPASGEETQYF
clone_size: few
j_call: TRBJ2-5
v_call: TRBV4-2
d_call: TRBD2

cdr3_nt: TGTGCCAGCAGCCAAGGTGCGGTCTCTGGGGCCAACGTCCTGACTTTC
cdr3_aa: CASSQGAVSGANVLTF
clone_size: .
j_call: TRBJ2-6
v_call: TRBV5-5
d_call: .

cdr3_nt: TGTGCCAGCAGACCCGACAGGGGCAGAGCTGGCAATCAGCCCCAGCATTTT
cdr3_aa: CASRPDRGRAGNQPQHF
clone_size: .
j_call: TRBJ1-5
v_call: TRBV6-1
d_call: TRBD1

cdr3_nt: TGTGCCAGCAGCTTAGATTGGCTAGCGGCCAATGAGCAGTTCTTC
cdr3_aa: CASSLDWLAANEQFF
clone_size: many
j_call: TRBJ2-1
v_call: TRBV7-2
d_call: TRBD2

cdr3_nt: TGCGCCAGCAGCTTAAACCTACTGAGCGGGAGCTCCTACAATGAGCAGTTCTTC
cdr3_aa: CASSLNLLSGSSYNEQFF
clone_size: few
j_call: TRBJ2-1
v_call: TRBV5-1
d_call: TRBD2

cdr3_nt: TGTGCCAGCAGCTTCGGAGGTTTTGGGGAGCTGTTTTTT
cdr3_aa: CASSFGGFGELFF
clone_size: few
j_call: TRBJ2-2
v_call: TRBV9
d_call: .

cdr3_nt: TGTGCCAGCAGCTTAGTTTTAGCCGATACCTACGAGCAGTACTTC
cdr3_aa: CASSLVLADTYEQYF
clone_size: few
j_call: TRBJ2-7
v_call: TRBV7-6
d_call: .

cdr3_nt: TGTGCCTGGAGTGTACCCCGCAGGGGACACTACGAGCAGTACTTC
cdr3_aa: CAWSVPRRGHYEQYF
clone_size: many
j_call: TRBJ2-7
v_call: TRBV30
d_call: .

cdr3_nt: TGCAGTGCTAGGGAAGGGTATGGCACAGATACGCAGTATTTT
cdr3_aa: CSAREGYGTDTQYF
clone_size: .
j_call: TRBJ2-3
v_call: TRBV20-1
d_call: .

cdr3_nt: TGTGCCAGCATCTCGGGGGGGACTAGCCGCACAGATACGCAGTATTTT
cdr3_aa: CASISGGTSRTDTQYF
clone_size: many
j_call: TRBJ2-3
v_call: TRBV12-3/TRBV12-4
d_call: TRBD2

cdr3_nt: TGTGCCAGTAGGCCTAGCGGTGACACCGGGGAGCTGTTTTTT
cdr3_aa: CASRPSGDTGELFF
clone_size: once
j_call: TRBJ2-2
v_call: TRBV19
d_call: TRBD2

cdr3_nt: TGCAGTGCGATCAGACACCCCCAGGACGACTACACCTTC
cdr3_aa: CSAIRHPQDDYTF
clone_size: many
j_call: TRBJ1-2
v_call: TRBV20-1
d_call: .

cdr3_nt: TGTGCCAGCTCACCCAGACTAGCGGGTACCTACGAGCAGTACTTC
cdr3_aa: CASSPRLAGTYEQYF
clone_size: few
j_call: TRBJ2-7
v_call: TRBV18
d_call: TRBD2

cdr3_nt: TGTGCCAGCAATGCAGGCACAGATACGCAGTATTTT
cdr3_aa: CASNAGTDTQYF
clone_size: many
j_call: TRBJ2-3
v_call: TRBV6-1
d_call: .

cdr3_nt: TGTGCCAGCACCCCCCGATCGAGCTCTGGAAACACCATATATTTT
cdr3_aa: CASTPRSSSGNTIYF
clone_size: .
j_call: TRBJ1-3
v_call: TRBV12-3/TRBV12-4
d_call: .

cdr3_nt: TGTGCCAGCAGTTCAAGCTCCCATAGCTCCTACGAGCAGTACTTC
cdr3_aa: CASSSSSHSSYEQYF
clone_size: .
j_call: TRBJ2-7
v_call: TRBV12-3/TRBV12-4
d_call: .

cdr3_nt: TGTGCCAGCACCCCGGCGGGGTTTACTGAAGCTTTCTTT
cdr3_aa: CASTPAGFTEAFF
clone_size: .
j_call: TRBJ1-1
v_call: TRBV6-1
d_call: .

cdr3_nt: TGTGCCAGCAGCACAGGGGTGACTGAAGCTTTCTTT
cdr3_aa: CASSTGVTEAFF
clone_size: many
j_call: TRBJ1-1
v_call: TRBV3-1
d_call: TRBD1

cdr3_nt: TGCGCCAGCAGCTTGGTTTCCCCGGGTCTGGGACTAGGGGCAGATACGCAGTATTTT
cdr3_aa: CASSLVSPGLGLGADTQYF
clone_size: .
j_call: TRBJ2-3
v_call: TRBV5-1
d_call: TRBD2

cdr3_nt: TGTGCCAGCACCCTTCGGAGCACAGATACGCAGTATTTT
cdr3_aa: CASTLRSTDTQYF
clone_size: many
j_call: TRBJ2-3
v_call: TRBV28
d_call: .

cdr3_nt: TGCGCCAGCAGGATTTGGGAGACCCAGTACTTC
cdr3_aa: CASRIWETQYF
clone_size: .
j_call: TRBJ2-5
v_call: TRBV4-1
d_call: .

cdr3_nt: TGTGCCAGCAGCCAAGCCGATTCTGGAAACACCATATATTTT
cdr3_aa: CASSQADSGNTIYF
clone_size: many
j_call: TRBJ1-3
v_call: TRBV3-1
d_call: .

cdr3_nt: TGTGCCATCAGTGAGGACAGGATCTACGAGCAGTACTTC
cdr3_aa: CAISEDRIYEQYF
clone_size: few
j_call: TRBJ2-7
v_call: TRBV10-3
d_call: .

cdr3_nt: TGTGCCAGCAGTGCGGGGGCCGCGGGAGGGTACGAGCAGTACTTC
cdr3_aa: CASSAGAAGGYEQYF
clone_size: .
j_call: TRBJ2-7
v_call: TRBV9
d_call: TRBD2

cdr3_nt: TGTGCCAGCAGCCAAGGGGGACGATACACTGAAGCTTTCTTT
cdr3_aa: CASSQGGRYTEAFF
clone_size: many
j_call: TRBJ1-1
v_call: TRBV3-1
d_call: .

cdr3_nt: TGTGCCAGCAGTTTTGGGGTAGACAGTGGGGTCCGGGGGATGAACACTGAAGCTTTCTTT
cdr3_aa: CASSFGVDSGVRGMNTEAFF
clone_size: .
j_call: TRBJ1-1
v_call: TRBV27
d_call: .

cdr3_nt: TGTGCCAGCTCACCCATGGGCGGACACAATGAAAAACTGTTTTTT
cdr3_aa: CASSPMGGHNEKLFF
clone_size: many
j_call: TRBJ1-4
v_call: TRBV18
d_call: .

cdr3_nt: TGCAGTGCTAGAGTGGGATTCGGGGATACGCAGTATTTT
cdr3_aa: CSARVGFGDTQYF
clone_size: .
j_call: TRBJ2-3
v_call: TRBV20-1
d_call: .

cdr3_nt: TGTGCCAGCAGTTTTCGAATCGGTCTCAGGGGGAAAAATGAGCAGTTCTTC
cdr3_aa: CASSFRIGLRGKNEQFF
clone_size: .
j_call: TRBJ2-1
v_call: TRBV28
d_call: TRBD1

cdr3_nt: TGTGCCATCAGCCCTTCCACTAGAGAGACCCAGTACTTC
cdr3_aa: CAISPSTRETQYF
clone_size: few
j_call: TRBJ2-5
v_call: TRBV10-3
d_call: .

cdr3_nt: TGTGCCAGCAGCTCGGTAAAGTGGGGGGCGCGGAACGAGCAGTACTTC
cdr3_aa: CASSSVKWGARNEQYF
clone_size: many
j_call: TRBJ2-7
v_call: TRBV11-2
d_call: .

cdr3_nt: TGTGCCATTGGGGGGCAGAGCTCCTACGAGCAGTACTTC
cdr3_aa: CAIGGQSSYEQYF
clone_size: many
j_call: TRBJ2-7
v_call: TRBV28
d_call: .

cdr3_nt: TGCAGCATCAGAGAAACTAATGAAAAACTGTTTTTT
cdr3_aa: CSIRETNEKLFF
clone_size: .
j_call: TRBJ1-4
v_call: TRBV29-1
d_call: .

cdr3_nt: TGTGCCAGCAGCGTAGGAACGACTACAGGGGAAAAACTGTTTTTT
cdr3_aa: CASSVGTTTGEKLFF
clone_size: few
j_call: TRBJ1-4
v_call: TRBV9
d_call: .